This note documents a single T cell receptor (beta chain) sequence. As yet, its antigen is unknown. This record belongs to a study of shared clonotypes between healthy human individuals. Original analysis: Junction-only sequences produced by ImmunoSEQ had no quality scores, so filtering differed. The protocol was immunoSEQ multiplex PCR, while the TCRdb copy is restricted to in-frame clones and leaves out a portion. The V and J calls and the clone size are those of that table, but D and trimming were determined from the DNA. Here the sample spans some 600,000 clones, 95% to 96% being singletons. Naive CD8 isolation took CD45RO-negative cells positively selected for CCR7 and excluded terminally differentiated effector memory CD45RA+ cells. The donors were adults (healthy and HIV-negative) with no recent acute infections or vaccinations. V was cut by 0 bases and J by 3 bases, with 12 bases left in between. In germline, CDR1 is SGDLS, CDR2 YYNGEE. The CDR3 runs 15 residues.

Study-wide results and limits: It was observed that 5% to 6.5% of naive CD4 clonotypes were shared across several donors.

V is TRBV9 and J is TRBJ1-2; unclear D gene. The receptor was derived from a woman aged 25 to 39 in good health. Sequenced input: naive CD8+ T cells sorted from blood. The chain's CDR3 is CASSVAEGIYYGYTF. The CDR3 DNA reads TGTGCCAGCAGCGTAGCAGAAGGAATCTACTATGGCTACACCTTC.